Only a few counts were recorded for the clone carrying this TCR beta chain. The antigen remains undetermined. This sample is drawn from a study of T-cell memory formation after mild COVID-19. Findings and caveats of the study: Day 15 to 85 contracting clones showed balanced CD4/CD8; later expanders leaned CD4+. The authors left the SARS-CoV-2 specificity of second-wave clones peaking on day 37 unconfirmed.

From 5'RACE with constant-segment primers came TCR alpha and TCR beta cDNA libraries that carried sample barcodes and UMIs. TCRdb re-called the 5' RACE reads through MiXCR, storing one row per CDR3 protein. Here the sample spans 550,000 to 650,000 distinct CDR3 sequences, about 18% being singletons. The length of the CDR3 is 13 residues. V was pared by 8 bases and J by 5 bases, with 4 bases of the junction left unmatched. Germline V gives CDR1 SEHNR, CDR2 FQNEAQ (reference sequence). The gene calls are TRBV7-9 and TRBJ2-5; 11 bases agree with TRBD1. Sequenced input: PBMCs or a T cell subset sorted from them (not recorded which). The TCR sequence derives from an adult woman who had mild COVID-19 (a few samples of this study predate the infection). Cell type and time point are not known. The CDR3, as DNA: TGTGCCAGCGGACAGGGGGCGATGGAGACCCAGTACTTC. Translating gives CASGQGAMETQYF.